A single sample gave rise to the 13 T cell receptor beta chains below, sequenced in a study of blood T cell repertoires in COVID-19. The method was immunoSEQ multiplex PCR; TCRdb's version includes in-frame clones alone and lacks a portion of them. The sample has 25,000 to 30,000 clones, 85% to 90% seen once. Material: peripheral blood. These receptors were taken from a human donor in a cohort sampled during active COVID-19.

The J gene is TRBJ2-7, the V gene TRBV15, with 12 nucleotides matching TRBD1. The CDR3 spans 15 residues. Unmatched junction bases numbered 3, after V lost 4 bases and J lost 2 bases. Germline V gene lookup returns CDR1 LNHNV and CDR2 YYDKDF (reference sequence). DNA of the CDR3: TGTGCCACCAGCATAAGGGACAGGGGGCCCTACGAGCAGTACTTC. This codes for CATSIRDRGPYEQYF.

This rearrangement joins TRBV30 to TRBJ2-5; 13 bases align to TRBD2. After removal of 7 bases from V and 2 bases from J, the junction contained 7 bases not matched to a gene. Germline V lookup: CDR1 GTSNPN, CDR2 SVGIG (reference sequence). The CDR3 length is 15 residues. The CDR3 sequence is CASGTSGDRQETQYF. CDR3 DNA sequence: TGTGCCTCCGGGACTAGCGGGGATCGACAAGAGACCCAGTACTTC.

This sequence joins TRBV15 and TRBJ2-3; the D gene is possibly TRBD1 (5 bases). Deletions cut 0 bases from V and 6 bases from J, with 13 bases between. From germline, CDR1 is LNHNV and CDR2 YYDKDF (reference sequence). CDR3 length: 15 amino acids. The CDR3 DNA reads TGTGCCACCAGCAGAGATGGTCGTAGGGGCGATACGCAGTATTTT. Protein: CATSRDGRRGDTQYF.

The chain employs TRBV7-9 and TRBJ1-4; a possible D gene is TRBD1 (6 bases). The CDR3 runs to 16 residues. The germline CDR1 and CDR2 sequences are SEHNR and FQNEAQ (reference sequence). V lost 1 base, J lost 5 bases, and 14 bases lay in between. CDR3 sequence (DNA): TGTGCCAGCAGCTTAGATATCTGGGGGCGGAATGAAAAACTGTTTTTT. Its translation: CASSLDIWGRNEKLFF. Looking up the rest from reference TRBV7-9 and TRBJ1-4 gives the full variable domain: DTGVSQNPRHKITKRGQNVTFRCDPISEHNRLYWYRQTLGQGPEFLTYFQNEAQLEKSRLLSDRFSAERPKGSFSTLEIQRTEQGDSAMYLCASSLDIWGRNEKLFFGSGTQLSVL.

This chain links TRBV7-3 with TRBJ1-1; D is possibly TRBD1 (6 bases). Germline CDR1 reads SGHTA; CDR2 reads FQGTGA. This CDR3 is 15 amino acids long. V lost 2 bases and J 5 bases, leaving 15 bases between the germline ends. CDR3 region: CASSLGGRDSTEAFF. In DNA, the CDR3 is TGTGCCAGCAGCTTAGGGGGCAGGGATAGTACTGAAGCTTTCTTT.

V usage is TRBV10-2 and J usage is TRBJ1-2; D ambiguous. CDR3 length equals 15 residues. With 5 bases removed from V and 0 bases from J, the gap between germline ends came to 13 bases. Looked up from germline, CDR1 is WSHSY and CDR2 is SAAADI. DNA of the CDR3: TGCGCCAGCAGTTTCAACAGACCCACTAACTATGGCTACACCTTC. It is translated as CASSFNRPTNYGYTF.

This chain connects TRBV18 to TRBJ2-5; 11 positions match TRBD1. The CDR3 is made up of 15 amino acids. Germline assignment: CDR1 KGHSH and CDR2 LQKENI. With V trimmed by 6 bases and J by 2 bases, 5 bases remained unmatched. CDR3: CASSPGTGGQETQYF. The CDR3 DNA is TGTGCCAGCTCCCCAGGGACAGGGGGGCAAGAGACCCAGTACTTC.

The V call is TRBV5-1, the J call TRBJ2-2, with a tentative D call TRBD1 (6 bases). Germline assignment: CDR1 SGHRS and CDR2 YFSETQ. V was clipped by 0 bases and J by 3 bases, with 6 bases between them. This CDR3 contains 14 residues. The CDR3, as DNA: TGCGCCAGCAGCTTGGGACAGGACACCGGGGAGCTGTTTTTT. Its protein product is CASSLGQDTGELFF.

This clone turned up a few times. V is TRBV3-1 (or the pseudogene TRBV3-2) and J is TRBJ1-1; 8 positions match TRBD1. This CDR3 has 14 residues. CDR1 LGHDT and CDR2 YNNKEL come from the germline V gene (reference sequence). With 1 base clipped from V and 12 bases from J, the junction kept 10 bases outside the gene matches. The CDR3: CASSQGESDRVSFF. The CDR3 DNA is TGTGCCAGCAGCCAAGGGGAATCGGACAGGGTGTCTTTCTTT.

The CDR3 region is CASSPKGRLAEETQYF. CDR3 bases: TGTGCCAGCAGCCCCAAGGGCCGACTAGCGGAAGAGACCCAGTACTTC. The chain links TRBV3-1 (or the pseudogene TRBV3-2) to TRBJ2-5, with 9 bases aligning to TRBD2. Germline V CDR1 and CDR2: LGHDT, YNNKEL (reference sequence). CDR3 size: 16 residues. V shed 4 bases, J shed 3 bases, and the junction held 9 bases outside the gene matches.

The chain has TRBV28 and TRBJ2-7; TRBD2 aligns across 12 bases. From germline, CDR1 is MDHEN and CDR2 SYDVKM. J gave up 7 bases and V 7 bases, and 8 bases lay outside the gene matches. The length of the CDR3 is 14 residues. The DNA for the CDR3 is TGTGCCAGCAAGCCTAGCGGGAGGGCCTGGGAGCAGTACTTC. Translating it yields CASKPSGRAWEQYF. Full variable domain (outside the CDR3, taken from reference TRBV28 and TRBJ2-7): DVKVTQSSRYLVKRTGEKVFLECVQDMDHENMFWYRQDPGLGLRLIYFSYDVKMKEKGDIPEGYSVSREKKERFSLILESASTNQTSMYLCASKPSGRAWEQYFGPGTRLTVT.

This sequence joins TRBV6-4 and TRBJ2-4, with 12 bases fitting TRBD2. Per the germline V gene, CDR1 is MRHNA and CDR2 is SNTAGT. The CDR3 runs 18 residues. V lost 4 bases and J lost 0; bases outside the gene matches: 7. Here the CDR3 reads CASSARLAGDLAKNIQYF. DNA for the CDR3: TGTGCCAGCAGTGCCCGACTAGCGGGGGACCTAGCCAAAAACATTCAGTACTTC.

The chain links TRBV3-1 (or the pseudogene TRBV3-2) to TRBJ2-2; 7 bases are a match to TRBD1. V was pared by 3 bases and J by 4 bases, with 14 bases of the junction left unmatched. Germline loops: CDR1 LGHDT, CDR2 YNNKEL (reference sequence). This CDR3 has 18 residues. Here the CDR3 reads CASSQPAPRGYGTGELFF. In nucleotides, the CDR3 is TGTGCCAGCAGCCAGCCAGCACCCAGGGGGTACGGCACCGGGGAGCTGTTTTTT.